This T cell receptor (beta chain) was found in a study of OX40 agonist ivuxolimab in advanced cancers. Study at large: Anti-PD-1, anti-PD-L1 or anti-CTLA-4 therapy given earlier was allowed, and around 40% had some.

CDR1 is MNHNS, CDR2 SASEGT, per germline. Trimming removed 7 bases from V and 5 bases from J, with 11 bases in between. The CDR3 is 12 residues long. Libraries were prepared by immunoSEQ multiplex PCR; TCRdb keeps only in-frame clonotypes and omits some of them. Found here are tens of thousands of clones, about 91% of them singletons; the top ten hold 0.4% to 0.55%. Study findings and constraints: Expanded clones tended on average to be more numerous among CD8+ T cells than CD4+. Clonal expansion from baseline to week 6 occurred in both CD4+ and CD8+ T cells.

Of note for this clone: As yet, its antigen is unknown.

The sample consisted of CD4+ or CD8+ T cells sorted from blood, taken in a trial of the OX40 agonist ivuxolimab. The receptor comes from an adult with an advanced solid tumor such as melanoma, head and neck, liver or kidney cancer. The chain links TRBV6-1 to TRBJ1-2; D gene unclear. The CDR3 is CASILGRYGYTF. Here the CDR3 DNA reads TGTGCCAGCATCCTCGGACGGTATGGCTACACCTTC.